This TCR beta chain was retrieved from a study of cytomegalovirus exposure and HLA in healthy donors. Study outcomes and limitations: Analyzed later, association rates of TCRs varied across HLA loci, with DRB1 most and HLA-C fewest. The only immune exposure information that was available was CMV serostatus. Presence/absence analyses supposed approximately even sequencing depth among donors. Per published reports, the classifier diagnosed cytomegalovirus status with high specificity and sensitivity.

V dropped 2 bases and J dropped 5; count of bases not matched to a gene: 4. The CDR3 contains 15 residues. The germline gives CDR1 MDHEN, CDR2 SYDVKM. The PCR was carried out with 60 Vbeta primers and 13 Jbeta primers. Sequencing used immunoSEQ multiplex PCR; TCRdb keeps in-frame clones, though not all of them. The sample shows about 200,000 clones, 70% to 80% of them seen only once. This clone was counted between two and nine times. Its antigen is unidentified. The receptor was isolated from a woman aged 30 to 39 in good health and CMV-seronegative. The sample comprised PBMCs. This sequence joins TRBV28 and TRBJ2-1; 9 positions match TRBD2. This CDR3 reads CASSLMASGDNEQFF. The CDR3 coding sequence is TGTGCCAGCAGTTTAATGGCTAGCGGGGACAATGAGCAGTTCTTC.